These T cell receptor beta chains were read from a single sample in a study of T-cell memory formation after mild COVID-19. MiXCR was run by TCRdb on the 5' RACE reads, yielding one entry per CDR3 protein. In the table there are more than 120,000 distinct CDR3 sequences, roughly a fifth of which are singletons. Sample: PBMCs or a T cell subset sorted from them (not recorded which). All receptors come from an adult woman who had mild COVID-19 (a few samples of this study predate the infection). Cell type and time point are not known. Each CDR3 is given with its conserved first and last residue. A D gene is named only where the DNA matches it firmly. The size of a clone is reported for some rows only, either as once, few or many, or as a class for expanded clones.

TRBJ2-7,.,TRBV27,.,TGTGCCAGCAGCCGCCACAGGGACCCATCCTACGAGCAGTACTTC,CASSRHRDPSYEQYF
TRBJ2-5,.,TRBV5-6,TRBD2,TGTGCCAGCAGCCCCCAATCGCGGGAGACTAGCCAGTACTTC,CASSPQSRETSQYF
TRBJ2-5,.,TRBV30,.,TGTGCCTGGAGTGTGGGTCCTACCCAGTACTTC,CAWSVGPTQYF
TRBJ2-7,.,TRBV7-3,.,TGTGCCAGCAGCTTAGACCGTGTACCCTCCTACGAGCAGTACTTC,CASSLDRVPSYEQYF
TRBJ2-1,.,TRBV18,.,TGTGCCAGCTCCCGTCCGGGACGTGAGCAGTTCTTC,CASSRPGREQFF
TRBJ2-5,.,TRBV18,.,TGTGCCAGCTCACTTTCGTACCAAGAGACCCAGTACTTC,CASSLSYQETQYF
TRBJ2-7,few,TRBV20-1,.,TGCAGTGCTAGGGAGGGGACTCTGGTCTACGAGCAGTACTTC,CSAREGTLVYEQYF
TRBJ2-3,.,TRBV7-9,.,TGTGCCAGCAGCTTAGACGAGGCAGATACGCAGTATTTT,CASSLDEADTQYF
TRBJ2-1,few,TRBV6-6,.,TGTGCCAGCAGTTACTACGGCTATAGGGAATATGAGCAGTTCTTC,CASSYYGYREYEQFF
TRBJ2-2,.,TRBV19,.,TGTGCCAGTAGTGAGGGACGGACCGGGGAGCTGTTTTTT,CASSEGRTGELFF
TRBJ1-1,few,TRBV29-1,.,TGCAGCGTTGAAGATTATCGGGGAACTCTGAACACTGAAGCTTTCTTT,CSVEDYRGTLNTEAFF
TRBJ1-4,.,TRBV7-2,.,TGTGCCAGCAGCTTAGCGGGGGCGGTTAGTGAAAAACTGTTTTTT,CASSLAGAVSEKLFF
TRBJ2-1,.,TRBV5-5,TRBD2,TGTGCCAGCAGTTTCGGACTAGCGGGAAAATACAATGAGCAGTTCTTC,CASSFGLAGKYNEQFF
TRBJ1-2,few,TRBV6-5,TRBD1,TGTGCCAGCAGCCCCGGACAGGGCCGCTACACCTTC,CASSPGQGRYTF
TRBJ1-2,.,TRBV6-5,.,TGTGCCAGCAGTTACGGGGGTTCCTATGGCTACACCTTC,CASSYGGSYGYTF